This TCR beta chain originates from a study of T cells in Graves' hyperthyroidism and ophthalmopathy (dated by TCRdb to the late 2010s). General notes on the study: Peripheral blood was sampled at the time of initial diagnosis, prior to any treatment. To identify TCR V-J signatures that set the groups apart, the researchers used a discovery cohort of about a hundred patients, made up of about 44 with Graves' ophthalmopathy and 57 with stable Graves' hyperthyroidism. An independent validation cohort of about 19 hyperthyroidism patients and approximately 17 patients who later progressed to ophthalmopathy tested prospective prediction of ophthalmopathy. The approximately 95 discovery patients were divided at random into training and test sets in a 7:3 ratio. Thyroid tissue and blood T-cell repertoires from six Graves' hyperthyroidism patients were also compared in the study. After blood sampling, hyperthyroidism patients were treated with methimazole at a starting dose of 30 mg daily, and ophthalmopathy patients were treated with high-dose intravenous methylprednisolone. According to the paper, TCR Vbeta CDR3 sequencing was carried out on approximately 140 peripheral blood samples, which came from 40 to 45 ophthalmopathy, around 74 hyperthyroidism and roughly 17 progressor patients. The investigation overall reported the following: During validation, the model predicted progression to ophthalmopathy a median of approximately six months ahead of onset, with more than 55% sensitivity and less than 85% specificity. Blood samples also contained most of the expanded thyroid clonotypes (frequency above 0.001), which suggests that blood repertoires may reflect thyroid immune responses. No statistical method was used to fix the sample size in advance, and group allocation was not hidden from the investigators. In cross-validation, a model built on a 13 V-J signature told ophthalmopathy apart from stable hyperthyroidism with over 85% sensitivity and approximately 81% specificity, and in testing the same model reached 80%/75%.

This clonotype has a handful of counts. Its specific antigen is unknown. Within one base of it there is no much larger clone, and no base qualities were kept. Stable Graves' hyperthyroidism was defined as no progression to ophthalmopathy during 18 months of follow-up. Hyperthyroidism patients were aged 18 to 65 years and newly diagnosed, with disease duration of less than 2 months. Patients with uncontrolled infections, other autoimmune diseases, pregnancy or lactation were excluded. Diagnoses were based on clinical symptoms, serum thyroxine and TRAb, thyroid ultrasound and orbital computed tomography. PBMCs were separated from roughly 9.6 ml of fresh peripheral blood using Ficoll-Paque density gradient centrifugation. Total RNA was extracted with Trizol reagent, and quality was checked on an Agilent 2100 Bioanalyzer. TCR beta CDR3 regions were amplified from RNA transcripts. A first-round RT-PCR of the TCR CDR3 used the HTBI primer set with the Qiagen OneStep RT-PCR kit. A second multiplex PCR round built the libraries, followed by size selection and purification. Libraries were sequenced paired-end with 100 bp reads on an Illumina HiSeq2000. The authors' pipeline ran thus. Raw data were processed with SOAPnuke, discarding reads with adapters, uncalled bases, mean Phred below 15, or no exact constant-primer or identifier match. High-quality paired reads were merged with COPE v1.2.5, and unique nucleotide sequences were defined as clonotypes. MiTCR v1.1 was used to align the clonotypes against IMGT TRBV, TRBD and TRBJ reference segments. Analysis was restricted to V-J combinations with a frequency above 0.0001, which covered 99% to 99.2% of repertoires. A TCS score was defined as the ratio between F50 (clonal expansion) and ExV (chaos), using BLOSUM62-based TCRdist between CDR3 peptides within each V-J. Welch's t-statistics and random forest reduced several hundred V-J features to 10 to 15, which were used in a naive Bayes classifier (R e1071). TCRdb itself trimmed the public reads at Q25 with fastp, ran MiXCR and retained productive beta chains. A single entry per CDR3 protein holds the most common genes and DNA from its merged rows. The V and J calls shown here were made by TCRdb, not taken from the authors' results. This sample is represented by 700,000 or so distinct CDR3 sequences; about 16% of them were singletons. Clones ranked in the top ten supply under 8.5% of the sample.

V is trimmed back by 3 bases and J by 1 base, and the junction contains 6 bases that no gene match accounts for. The CDR3 runs 18 amino acids, cysteine and phenylalanine included. Solely the CDR3 DNA is kept, with 54 bases framed from the first base. The receptor comes from a young man with Graves' hyperthyroidism. Sequenced material: blood. The chain couples TRBV12-3 or TRBV12-4 to TRBJ2-4; 13 middle bases align to TRBD2. The DNA sequence is TGTGCCAGCAGTTTCGAGGGACTAGCGGGAACGGCCAAAAACATTCAGTACTTC. It specifies CASSFEGLAGTAKNIQYF.